One and the same sample provided the 30 T cell receptor beta chains below, sequenced in a study of T cells in Graves' hyperthyroidism and ophthalmopathy. RNA transcripts gave rise to amplified TCR beta CDR3 regions. Carried out on the TCR CDR3, a first-round RT-PCR used the HTBI primer set. One entry per CDR3 protein results from TCRdb running MiXCR on the multiplex PCR reads. This sample has 500,000 to 600,000 distinct CDR3 sequences, with 46% found just once. Sequencing was performed on peripheral blood or thyroid tissue (not recorded which). These receptor sequences come from an adult woman with Graves' disease, either hyperthyroidism or ophthalmopathy (not recorded which).

This clonotype appeared many times. The chain recombines TRBV7-2 with TRBJ2-2; a possible D gene is TRBD2 (5 bases). CDR1 SGHTA and CDR2 FQGNSA come from the germline V gene. This CDR3 comprises 13 residues. Trimming pared 3 bases from V and 7 bases from J, leaving 9 bases between. The CDR3 DNA sequence: TGTGCCAGCAGCTTCTGGGAGAGCGGGGAGCTGTTTTTT. This codes for CASSFWESGELFF.

This chain connects TRBV10-3 to TRBJ1-5; perhaps TRBD1 as D (6 bases). Germline V lookup: CDR1 ENHRY, CDR2 SYGVKD. The CDR3 spans 14 residues. V lost 6 bases and J lost 0, with 9 bases in between. CDR3 sequence (DNA): TGTGCCATCAGGGGGGCAAATAGCAATCAGCCCCAGCATTTT. This gives the protein CAIRGANSNQPQHF.

As to this clonotype: Because it lacks the conserved phenylalanine or tryptophan at the end, this CDR3 is likely a read error. This rearrangement joins TRBV29-1 to TRBJ1-2, with D perhaps matching TRBD1 (5 bases). This CDR3 is built from 15 residues. The V and J ends lost 4 bases and 5 bases respectively, with 20 bases between them. Looked up from germline, CDR1 is SQVTM and CDR2 is ANQGSEA. The CDR3 DNA is TGCAGCGTTGGTTCCAACAAGGGACGACCTTATGGCTACACCCTC. This translates into CSVGSNKGRPYGYTL.

This clonotype was recorded many times. This rearrangement joins TRBV19 to TRBJ1-4, with 9 bases fitting TRBD1. The germline gives CDR1 LNHDA, CDR2 SQIVND (reference sequence). CDR3 length equals 16 residues. The V and J ends lost 7 bases and 6 bases, in that order; junction bases with no gene match: 12. The CDR3 loop is CASTSYAGTGYEKLFF. In DNA, the CDR3 is TGTGCCAGTACATCCTACGCCGGGACAGGGTATGAAAAACTGTTTTTT.

This clonotype came up many times. V gene TRBV29-1 combines with J gene TRBJ1-6; 9 nucleotides line up with TRBD1. Trimming took 6 bases from V and 5 from J; bases not matched to a gene: 8. Germline V gene lookup returns CDR1 SQVTM and CDR2 ANQGSEA. The CDR3 has 15 amino acids. The DNA of the CDR3 is TGCAGCGTCCTCCGGGACAGGGCGAATAATTCACCCCTCCACTTT. The encoded protein is CSVLRDRANNSPLHF.

This clonotype was observed many times. The chain's CDR3 is CASSQAQETQYF. CDR3 sequence (DNA): TGCGCCAGCTCACAGGCACAAGAGACCCAGTACTTC. The rearrangement joins TRBV10-2 to TRBJ2-5; D possibly corresponds to TRBD1 (5 bases). Per germline, CDR1 WSHSY and CDR2 SAAADI. This CDR3 region has 12 residues. Trimming removed 8 bases at V and 2 bases at J, with 9 bases between.

The chain uses TRBV10-3 and TRBJ2-2; D assignment may be TRBD1 or TRBD2 (5 bases each). Germline CDR1 and CDR2: ENHRY and SYGVKD. V lost 3 bases to trimming and J lost 7 bases, with 15 bases between them. The CDR3 covers 15 residues. The CDR3 DNA reads as TGTGCCATCAGTGATAGGGGAGCATTCGGCGGGGAGCTGTTTTTT. Its protein is CAISDRGAFGGELFF.

This clonotype was counted at least ten times. The chain carries TRBV3-1 and TRBJ2-7; D might be TRBD2 (6 bases). Per germline, CDR1 LGHDT and CDR2 YNNKEL (reference sequence). The V end lost 1 base, the J end lost 5 bases, and 9 bases lay between the germline ends. The CDR3 runs to 13 residues. The CDR3: CASSQVGSDEQYF. The CDR3 coding sequence is TGTGCCAGCAGCCAAGTCGGGAGCGACGAGCAGTACTTC.

This clonotype was seen ten or more times. The junction differs from germline at one of its ends, possibly a read error. This chain joins TRBV2 and TRBJ1-2, with a tentative D call TRBD1 (6 bases). Germline values: CDR1 SNHLY, CDR2 FYNNEI. The CDR3 covers 15 residues. Here the CDR3 DNA reads TGTGCCGGCAGTGAAGCGGGGGGCGCGAGCTATGGCTACACCTTC. Protein sequence: CAGSEAGGASYGYTF.

This chain uses TRBV20-1 with TRBJ1-1; D might be TRBD1 (5 bases). This CDR3 region has 12 residues. V was trimmed by 4 bases and J by 5 bases, leaving 11 bases between them. In germline, CDR1 is DFQATT, CDR2 SNEGSKA (reference sequence). The CDR3 DNA sequence: TGCAGTGCTACCTCAGGGATTACTGAAGCTTTCTTT. It translates to CSATSGITEAFF.

The table lists this clonotype with many counts. V is TRBV5-1 and J is TRBJ2-5; tentatively, D is TRBD1 or TRBD2 (5 bases each). The CDR3 has 14 residues. Germline V lookup: CDR1 SGHRS, CDR2 YFSETQ. V lost 1 base, J lost 1 base, and 8 bases lay in between. The chain's CDR3 is CASSLKGSQETQYF. CDR3 nucleotide sequence: TGCGCCAGCAGCTTGAAGGGGAGCCAAGAGACCCAGTACTTC.

In its sample, this clonotype was seen many times. J is TRBJ1-5 and V is TRBV4-3; D call uncertain. The CDR3 is made up of 15 amino acids. With 1 base removed from V and 9 bases from J, the gap between germline ends came to 16 bases. Germline V gene data show CDR1 as LGHNA and CDR2 as YSLEER. This CDR3 reads CASSQAVEEFWPQHF. The CDR3, as DNA: TGCGCCAGCAGCCAAGCCGTTGAGGAGTTCTGGCCCCAGCATTTT.

The gene calls are TRBV7-9 and TRBJ2-5; TRBD2 is a possible D gene (5 bases). Trimming left V 5 bases short and J 5 bases short, with 12 bases between. This CDR3 spans 13 amino acids. Germline V lookup: CDR1 SEHNR, CDR2 FQNEAQ (reference sequence). The CDR3 coding sequence is TGTGCCAGCAGCGTGGACCCGGGGGAGACCCAGTACTTC. It codes for CASSVDPGETQYF.

The rearrangement joins TRBV15 to TRBJ2-2; D gene ambiguous. The CDR3 length is 15 residues. V lost 3 bases and J lost 0, with 8 bases in between. Germline CDR1 is LNHNV and CDR2 is YYDKDF (reference sequence). The CDR3 bases are TGTGCCACCAGCAGTTCGCTGGCGAACACCGGGGAGCTGTTTTTT. Amino acids: CATSSSLANTGELFF.

This clonotype showed up many times. The J gene is TRBJ1-1, the V gene TRBV20-1; D uncertain. Germline values: CDR1 DFQATT, CDR2 SNEGSKA (reference sequence). V lost 6 bases, J lost 7 bases, and 6 bases lay in between. The CDR3 totals 9 residues. The chain's CDR3 is CSALDEAFF. DNA of the CDR3: TGCAGTGCATTGGATGAAGCTTTCTTT.

The CDR3 DNA is TGTGCCAGCAGTTCCATAGCGGGAAGCTCCTACGAGCAGTACTTC. This codes for CASSSIAGSSYEQYF. V usage is TRBV6-5 and J usage is TRBJ2-7, with 8 bases that match TRBD2. The CDR3 length is 15 residues. Germline-derived CDR1 and CDR2 are MNHEY and SVGAGI. V dropped 4 bases and J dropped 0; count of bases not matched to a gene: 5.

The chain joins TRBV29-1 to TRBJ1-2; no firm D call. This CDR3 spans 12 amino acids. Germline assignment: CDR1 SQVTM and CDR2 ANQGSEA. The V gene lost 6 bases and the J gene lost 2 bases, with 10 bases spanning the gap. The DNA for the CDR3 is TGCAGCGTCCGGACGGGAAACTATGGCTACACCTTC. It is translated as CSVRTGNYGYTF.

The chain combines TRBV13 with TRBJ2-6, with D possibly called TRBD1 or TRBD2 (5 bases each). Trimming removed 9 bases from V and 0 bases from J, with 15 bases in between. This CDR3 region has 16 residues. Germline V lookup: CDR1 PRHDT, CDR2 FYEKMQ (reference sequence). The CDR3 region has the DNA TGTGCCAGTCCGGGACCGCCCTCCTCTGGGGCCAACGTCCTGACTTTC. It translates to CASPGPPSSGANVLTF.

V is TRBV7-2 and J is TRBJ2-2; 8 bases fit TRBD1. The CDR3 is 14 amino acids. V was pared by 8 bases and J by 5 bases, with 7 bases of the junction left unmatched. Per germline, CDR1 SGHTA and CDR2 FQGNSA. CDR3 sequence: CASRGQEGTGELFF. As DNA, the CDR3 is TGTGCCAGCCGGGGACAGGAAGGGACCGGGGAGCTGTTTTTT.

This clonotype was counted at least ten times. The chain recombines TRBV11-2 with TRBJ2-7; 8 nucleotides line up with TRBD2. The CDR3 loop spans 15 amino acids. V gave up 2 bases and J gave up 4 bases; unmatched junction bases: 7. Germline CDR1 SGHAT, CDR2 FQNNGV. CDR3 bases: TGTGCCAGCAGCTTACCGGCCCGCGGGAGGTACGAGCAGTACTTC. Translating gives CASSLPARGRYEQYF. The full variable domain, in which reference TRBV11-2 and TRBJ2-7 provide the parts outside the CDR3, is EAGVAQSPRYKIIEKRQSVAFWCNPISGHATLYWYQQILGQGPKLLIQFQNNGVVDDSQLPKDRFSAERLKGVDSTLKIQPAKLEDSAVYLCASSLPARGRYEQYFGPGTRLTVT.

In this sample, this clonotype turned up many times. The V and J genes are TRBV15 and TRBJ2-5; D is possibly TRBD1 (6 bases). The CDR3 totals 15 residues. Germline CDR1 is LNHNV and CDR2 is YYDKDF (reference sequence). The germline V and J ends were trimmed by 8 bases and 3 bases, with 19 bases remaining between them. The CDR3 DNA is TGTGCCACCGGGCGCCCGGGGCAGGGGAAAGAGACCCAGTACTTC. As protein: CATGRPGQGKETQYF.

The CDR3 DNA is TGTGCCATTTGGACAGGGGGTGAAGAGACCCAGTACTTC. Translation: CAIWTGGEETQYF. The rearrangement uses TRBV10-3 and TRBJ2-5, with 10 bases aligning to TRBD1. The CDR3 loop spans 13 amino acids. The J segment lost 3 bases and the V segment lost 9 bases, leaving 4 bases of the junction unmatched. Germline lookup yields CDR1 ENHRY and CDR2 SYGVKD.

Note on this clonotype: At one boundary the junction diverges from the germline segment, which might be a read error. The chain employs TRBV7-3 and TRBJ1-6; D uncertain. Germline V CDR1 and CDR2: SGHTA, FQGTGA. The CDR3 runs to 14 residues. The CDR3 here is CATSRDWAVLTLHF. The CDR3 DNA is TGTGCCACCAGCAGAGATTGGGCCGTCCTAACCCTCCACTTT.

The rearrangement uses TRBV29-1 and TRBJ1-2; 8 bases fit TRBD1. This CDR3 is 12 amino acids long. Trimming cost V 6 bases and J 6 bases; bases outside gene matches: 6. Germline V lookup: CDR1 SQVTM, CDR2 ANQGSEA. The CDR3 reads CSVARTGNGYTF. CDR3 sequence (DNA): TGCAGCGTCGCCCGGACAGGGAATGGCTACACCTTC.

This clonotype was detected ten times or more. V gene TRBV5-1 combines with J gene TRBJ2-7; D is unresolved. This CDR3 contains 12 residues. V was clipped by 4 bases and J by 4 bases, with 9 bases between them. Germline V gene lookup returns CDR1 SGHRS and CDR2 YFSETQ. CDR3 residues: CASSQTDYEQYF. The CDR3 DNA follows: TGCGCCAGCAGCCAAACTGATTACGAGCAGTACTTC.

The rearrangement joins TRBV12-3 or TRBV12-4 to TRBJ2-7; the match to TRBD2 covers 10 bases. The CDR3 is 16 residues long. The junction had 6 bases not matched to a gene; V was cut back by 4 bases and J by 0 bases. The CDR3 nucleotides read TGTGCCAGCAGTTGGCCGGGACTAGCGTTCTCCTACGAGCAGTACTTC. It codes for CASSWPGLAFSYEQYF.

This clonotype has a handful of counts. The genes are TRBV10-3 and TRBJ2-7, with unresolved D. The germline V gene encodes CDR1 ENHRY and CDR2 SYGVKD. The CDR3 has 15 amino acids. V lost 7 bases to trimming and J lost 2 bases, with 18 bases between them. CDR3 nucleotide sequence: TGTGCCATCAAGGAACAGACCGAGATAGCCTACGAGCAGTACTTC. The encoded protein is CAIKEQTEIAYEQYF.

This clonotype has a handful of counts. The chain is built from TRBV6-6 and TRBJ2-7; 7 bases map to TRBD1. V gave up 8 bases and J gave up 6 bases; unmatched junction bases: 16. This CDR3 region has 15 residues. Germline CDR1 reads MNHNY; CDR2 reads SVGAGI (reference sequence). The CDR3 DNA is TGTGCCAGCCGGTCGGTGAGGGGGCCTCAAGGCGAGCAGTACTTC. This translates into CASRSVRGPQGEQYF.

The chain couples TRBV18 to TRBJ1-1; a possible D gene is TRBD1 (6 bases). Germline assignment: CDR1 KGHSH and CDR2 LQKENI. The CDR3 covers 14 residues. V gave up 5 bases and J gave up 2 bases, with 12 bases separating them. CDR3 sequence (DNA): TGTGCCAGCTCATCAGTGACAGGAAACACTGAAGCTTTCTTT. Its protein is CASSSVTGNTEAFF.

Concerning this clonotype itself: Germline and junction disagree at one end, which may indicate a read error. The chain carries TRBV11-1 and TRBJ2-5, with 9 bases fitting TRBD2. CDR1 is SGHAT and CDR2 is FQDESV in the germline V gene (reference sequence). CDR3 size: 19 residues. CDR3 sequence (DNA): TGTGCCAGCAGCTTAAAGGGCCAGGGGACCCTAGCGGGGCGGGAGACCCAGTGCTTC. Its protein is CASSLKGQGTLAGRETQCF.